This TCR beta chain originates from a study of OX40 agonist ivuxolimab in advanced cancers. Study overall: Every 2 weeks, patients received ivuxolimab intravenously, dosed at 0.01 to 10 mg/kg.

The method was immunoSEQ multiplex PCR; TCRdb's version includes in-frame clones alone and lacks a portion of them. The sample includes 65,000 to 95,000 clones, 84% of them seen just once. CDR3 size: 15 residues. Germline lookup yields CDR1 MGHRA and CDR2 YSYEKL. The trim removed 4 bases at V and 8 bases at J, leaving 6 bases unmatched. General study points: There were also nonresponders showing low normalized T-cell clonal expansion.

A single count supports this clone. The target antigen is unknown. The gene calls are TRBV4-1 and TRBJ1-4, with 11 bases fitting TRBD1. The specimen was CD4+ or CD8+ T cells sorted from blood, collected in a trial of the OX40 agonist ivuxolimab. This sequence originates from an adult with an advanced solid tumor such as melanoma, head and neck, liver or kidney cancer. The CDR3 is CASSPGDRGLEKLFF. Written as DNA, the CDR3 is TGCGCCAGCAGCCCAGGGGACAGGGGGTTAGAAAAACTGTTTTTT.